The entry below gives a single T cell receptor beta chain sequence along with its context. This clone's antigen is unknown. Within one base of it there is no much larger clone, and no base qualities were kept. This sample was included in a study of OX40 agonist ivuxolimab in advanced cancers. In the study overall: Ivuxolimab was a fully human IgG2 agonistic monoclonal antibody targeting the costimulatory receptor OX40 (CD134). Peripheral TCRbeta sequencing was intended to test whether TCR sequence diversity was altered and clonal T-cell expansion was caused by ivuxolimab. Intravenous ivuxolimab was administered to patients every 2 weeks at six dose levels: 0.01, 0.1, 0.3, 1.5, 3 and 10 mg/kg. Three dose-escalation patients achieved partial responses, one with hepatocellular carcinoma and two with cutaneous melanoma. In the dose-escalation cohort, 75% to 85% of patients were male, and the mean age was roughly 60 years with a range of roughly 20 to 85. The monotherapy dose-escalation portion (N ≈ 57 patients) of the phase I ivuxolimab trial is reported in the paper. Patients were allowed to have had prior anti-PD-1, anti-PD-L1 or anti-CTLA-4 therapy, and approximately 37% of the dose-escalation patients had been treated with checkpoint inhibitors. Among the approximately 50 dose-escalation patients, about 20 had hepatocellular carcinoma, roughly 15 melanoma, 9 renal cell carcinoma and 9 head and neck cancer. The full study reports these points: In the 0.1-3.0 mg/kg groups, partial responders were among the patients with the lowest normalized peripheral clonal expansion, particularly in CD8+ T cells. After ivuxolimab, CD8+ T cells had more expanded clones than CD4+ T cells on average. Low levels of normalized T-cell clonal expansion were also seen in some patients who did not respond. The antigen specificity of the peripheral T cells that underwent clonal expansion was not determined. At doses from 0.1 to 3.0 mg/kg, clonal expansion was seen in both CD4+ and CD8+ blood T cells between baseline and week 6.

Based on the germline V gene, the CDR1 and CDR2 sequences are MGHRA and YSYEKL. V is clipped by 6 bases and J by 7 bases, and the sequence between their germline boundaries is 13 bases long. The CDR3 goes from the cysteine to the phenylalanine over 13 residues. Only the CDR3 DNA is retained, 39 bases long and in frame from the first base. The trial excluded patients who had a history of autoimmune disease or were on systemic immunosuppression. Peripheral blood for TCR sequencing was collected from all dose cohorts at baseline, on cycle 4 day 1, and on cycle 7 day 1. The samples were taken from a phase I, first-in-human, multicenter, open-label dose-escalation trial of ivuxolimab. Adults with locally advanced or metastatic melanoma, renal cell carcinoma, hepatocellular carcinoma or head and neck squamous cell carcinoma were enrolled in the trial. CD4+ and CD8+ T cells were sorted separately from peripheral blood before TCR sequencing.

To sequence the TCRbeta CDR3 region, genomic DNA was isolated from the sorted cells. The immunoSEQ Assay was used to sequence the TCRbeta CDR3 regions. Sourced from immuneACCESS, this table was stored by TCRdb with only in-frame sequences that have V and J called. A share of the clones is absent; for the studies checked, an unresolved V gene accounts for under half, and the remainder has no known explanation. Within this sample are approximately 20,000 clones, with 85% to 90% of them counted one time only. About 50% of the sample goes to the ten largest clones. The V and J genes are TRBV4-1 and TRBJ2-1; the D gene is unclear. This TCR was recovered from an adult with an advanced solid tumor such as melanoma, head and neck, liver or kidney cancer. The material was CD4+ or CD8+ T cells sorted from blood, obtained in a trial of the OX40 agonist ivuxolimab. This receptor has the CDR3 CASSEGSPNEQFF. DNA sequence: TGCGCCAGCAGTGAAGGGTCGCCTAATGAGCAGTTCTTC.